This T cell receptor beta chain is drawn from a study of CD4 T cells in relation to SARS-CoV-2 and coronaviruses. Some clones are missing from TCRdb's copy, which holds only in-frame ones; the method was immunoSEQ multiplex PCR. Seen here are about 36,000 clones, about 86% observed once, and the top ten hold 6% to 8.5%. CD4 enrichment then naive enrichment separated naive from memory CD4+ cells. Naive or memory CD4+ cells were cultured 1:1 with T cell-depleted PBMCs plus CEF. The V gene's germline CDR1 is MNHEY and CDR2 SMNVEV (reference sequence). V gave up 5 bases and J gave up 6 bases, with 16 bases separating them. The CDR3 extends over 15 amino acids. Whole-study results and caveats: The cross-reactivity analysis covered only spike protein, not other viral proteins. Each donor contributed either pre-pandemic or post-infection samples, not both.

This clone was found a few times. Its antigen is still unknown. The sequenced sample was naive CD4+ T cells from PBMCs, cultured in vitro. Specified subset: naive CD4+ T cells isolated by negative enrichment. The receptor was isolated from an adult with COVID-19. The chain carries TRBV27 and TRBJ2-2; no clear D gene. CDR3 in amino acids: CASSLGLPRAGELFF. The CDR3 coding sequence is TGTGCCAGCAGTCTCGGTTTACCCCGGGCCGGGGAGCTGTTTTTT.